The rows below give T cell receptor beta chains drawn from one sample of a study of cytomegalovirus exposure and HLA in healthy donors. The protocol was immunoSEQ multiplex PCR, while the TCRdb copy is restricted to in-frame clones and leaves out a portion. The repertoire includes about 140,000 clones, just under 85% of them detected once, and 4.1% sits in the top ten. The specimen was PBMCs. All receptors come from a man in his forties in good health and CMV-seropositive. The CDR3 runs from the conserved cysteine through the conserved F or W. A D gene is named only where the DNA matches it firmly. Expanded clones get a size class; other rows say once, few or many, or leave the size out.

j_gene: TRBJ1-1; v_gene: TRBV9; d_gene: NA; abundance: NA; len: 15; CDR3aa: CASSNKVEMNTEAFF; CDR3nt: TGTGCCAGCAGCAACAAAGTGGAGATGAACACTGAAGCTTTCTTT
j_gene: TRBJ1-5; v_gene: TRBV10-3; d_gene: TRBD1; abundance: NA; len: 17; CDR3aa: CAISESNPTGDYQPQHF; CDR3nt: TGTGCCATCAGTGAGTCGAACCCAACAGGGGATTATCAGCCCCAGCATTTT
j_gene: TRBJ2-7; v_gene: TRBV11-2; d_gene: NA; abundance: NA; len: 12; CDR3aa: CASSLQGYEQYF; CDR3nt: TGTGCCAGCAGCTTACAGGGCTACGAGCAGTACTTC
j_gene: TRBJ2-7; v_gene: TRBV7-9; d_gene: TRBD2; abundance: NA; len: 16; CDR3aa: CASSLSIGGSLRGQYF; CDR3nt: TGTGCCAGCAGCTTAAGTATTGGCGGGAGTTTACGCGGGCAGTACTTC
j_gene: TRBJ2-1; v_gene: TRBV4-3; d_gene: NA; abundance: NA; len: 13; CDR3aa: CASSQHIYNEQFF; CDR3nt: TGCGCCAGCAGCCAACACATCTACAATGAGCAGTTCTTC
j_gene: TRBJ1-1; v_gene: TRBV2; d_gene: TRBD1; abundance: NA; len: 13; CDR3aa: CASNTGGWGEAFF; CDR3nt: TGTGCCAGCAACACAGGGGGTTGGGGTGAAGCTTTCTTT
j_gene: TRBJ2-1; v_gene: TRBV7-2; d_gene: NA; abundance: NA; len: 14; CDR3aa: CASVRVPGYNEQFF; CDR3nt: TGTGCCAGCGTACGGGTTCCGGGGTACAATGAGCAGTTCTTC
j_gene: TRBJ2-6; v_gene: TRBV2; d_gene: TRBD1; abundance: once; len: 15; CDR3aa: CASSGQGTGANVLTF; CDR3nt: TGTGCCAGCAGTGGACAGGGTACCGGGGCCAACGTCCTGACTTTC
j_gene: TRBJ1-1; v_gene: TRBV15; d_gene: NA; abundance: NA; len: 14; CDR3aa: CATSRERGYTEAFF; CDR3nt: TGTGCCACCAGCAGAGAGAGGGGGTATACTGAAGCTTTCTTT
j_gene: TRBJ2-5; v_gene: TRBV5-1; d_gene: NA; abundance: NA; len: 13; CDR3aa: CASSLDSLGTQYF; CDR3nt: TGCGCCAGCAGCTTGGACAGTTTGGGGACCCAGTACTTC
j_gene: TRBJ2-1; v_gene: TRBV5-1; d_gene: TRBD2; abundance: NA; len: 15; CDR3aa: CASSLLSGGANEQFF; CDR3nt: TGCGCCAGCAGCTTGTTGTCCGGGGGGGCCAATGAGCAGTTCTTC
j_gene: TRBJ1-3; v_gene: TRBV30; d_gene: NA; abundance: NA; len: 14; CDR3aa: CAWSRWSSGNTIYF; CDR3nt: TGTGCCTGGAGTCGCTGGAGCTCTGGAAACACCATATATTTT
j_gene: TRBJ1-2; v_gene: TRBV19; d_gene: TRBD1; abundance: few; len: 13; CDR3aa: CASSRQGSYGYTF; CDR3nt: TGTGCCAGTAGCCGACAGGGTTCCTATGGCTACACCTTC
j_gene: TRBJ2-7; v_gene: TRBV2; d_gene: NA; abundance: NA; len: 12; CDR3aa: CASSEGNSEQYF; CDR3nt: TGTGCCAGCAGTGAAGGAAACAGCGAGCAGTACTTC
j_gene: TRBJ2-1; v_gene: TRBV7-6; d_gene: TRBD2; abundance: NA; len: 17; CDR3aa: CASSLWVASGYYNEQFF; CDR3nt: TGTGCCAGCAGCTTATGGGTGGCTAGCGGGTATTACAATGAGCAGTTCTTC
j_gene: TRBJ1-1; v_gene: TRBV28; d_gene: NA; abundance: NA; len: 13; CDR3aa: CASSSIGYTEAFF; CDR3nt: TGTGCCAGCAGTTCCATCGGGTACACTGAAGCTTTCTTT
j_gene: TRBJ1-2; v_gene: TRBV20-1; d_gene: NA; abundance: NA; len: 11; CDR3aa: CSARVAYGYTF; CDR3nt: TGCAGTGCTAGGGTGGCTTATGGCTACACCTTC
j_gene: TRBJ2-7; v_gene: TRBV27; d_gene: TRBD1; abundance: NA; len: 14; CDR3aa: CASSTLTGDHEQYF; CDR3nt: TGTGCCAGCAGTACCCTCACAGGGGACCACGAGCAGTACTTC
j_gene: TRBJ1-1; v_gene: TRBV9; d_gene: NA; abundance: NA; len: 11; CDR3aa: CASSPGSGAFF; CDR3nt: TGTGCCAGCAGCCCGGGGAGTGGAGCTTTCTTT
j_gene: TRBJ2-1; v_gene: TRBV19; d_gene: TRBD1; abundance: NA; len: 14; CDR3aa: CASSRDRGRNEQFF; CDR3nt: TGTGCCAGTAGTCGGGACAGGGGGCGAAATGAGCAGTTCTTC
j_gene: TRBJ2-3; v_gene: TRBV11-2; d_gene: TRBD1; abundance: NA; len: 16; CDR3aa: CASSGGPGQGIDTQYF; CDR3nt: TGTGCCAGCAGCGGAGGCCCGGGACAGGGAATAGATACGCAGTATTTT
j_gene: TRBJ2-3; v_gene: TRBV27; d_gene: NA; abundance: NA; len: 14; CDR3aa: CASSPGIGSDTQYF; CDR3nt: TGTGCCAGCAGTCCCGGGATAGGCTCAGATACGCAGTATTTT
j_gene: TRBJ2-1; v_gene: TRBV28; d_gene: NA; abundance: NA; len: 15; CDR3aa: CASSLPGGSYNEQFF; CDR3nt: TGTGCCAGCAGTCTACCAGGGGGGTCCTACAATGAGCAGTTCTTC
j_gene: TRBJ2-7; v_gene: TRBV5-1; d_gene: TRBD1; abundance: NA; len: 15; CDR3aa: CASSLRIGQGYEQYF; CDR3nt: TGCGCCAGCAGCTTAAGAATAGGACAGGGGTACGAGCAGTACTTC
j_gene: TRBJ2-1; v_gene: TRBV9; d_gene: TRBD2; abundance: NA; len: 17; CDR3aa: CASSVGLAGGLISEQFF; CDR3nt: TGTGCCAGCAGCGTAGGACTAGCGGGAGGTTTAATAAGTGAGCAGTTCTTC
j_gene: TRBJ2-7; v_gene: TRBV19; d_gene: NA; abundance: NA; len: 13; CDR3aa: CASSIQSSYEQYF; CDR3nt: TGTGCCAGTAGTATCCAGTCCTCCTACGAGCAGTACTTC
j_gene: TRBJ2-5; v_gene: TRBV29-1; d_gene: NA; abundance: NA; len: 12; CDR3aa: CSVGGLQETQYF; CDR3nt: TGCAGCGTTGGGGGACTTCAAGAGACCCAGTACTTC
j_gene: TRBJ1-2; v_gene: TRBV11-3; d_gene: TRBD1; abundance: NA; len: 13; CDR3aa: CASSQGQTYGYTF; CDR3nt: TGTGCCAGCAGCCAGGGACAGACCTATGGCTACACCTTC
j_gene: TRBJ2-2; v_gene: TRBV7-3; d_gene: NA; abundance: NA; len: 17; CDR3aa: CASSPRGIPLGTGELFF; CDR3nt: TGTGCCAGCAGCCCCCGAGGGATTCCACTGGGCACCGGGGAGCTGTTTTTT
j_gene: TRBJ2-7; v_gene: TRBV9; d_gene: NA; abundance: NA; len: 16; CDR3aa: CASSENRVNSAYEQYF; CDR3nt: TGTGCCAGCAGCGAAAACAGGGTAAATTCGGCCTACGAGCAGTACTTC
j_gene: TRBJ1-1; v_gene: TRBV18; d_gene: NA; abundance: NA; len: 14; CDR3aa: CASSPELSNTEAFF; CDR3nt: TGTGCCAGCTCACCGGAACTATCGAACACTGAAGCTTTCTTT
j_gene: TRBJ1-5; v_gene: TRBV6-5; d_gene: NA; abundance: NA; len: 13; CDR3aa: CASSSWERQPQHF; CDR3nt: TGTGCCAGCAGTTCGTGGGAGCGGCAGCCCCAGCATTTT
j_gene: TRBJ2-1; v_gene: TRBV6-4; d_gene: TRBD1; abundance: few; len: 14; CDR3aa: CASSPDRESSEQFF; CDR3nt: TGTGCCAGCAGCCCGGACAGGGAATCGAGTGAGCAGTTCTTC
j_gene: TRBJ1-2; v_gene: TRBV27; d_gene: NA; abundance: NA; len: 16; CDR3aa: CASSSGSGGVGYGYTF; CDR3nt: TGTGCCAGCAGTTCCGGATCCGGAGGTGTAGGCTATGGCTACACCTTC
j_gene: TRBJ2-1; v_gene: TRBV5-1; d_gene: NA; abundance: NA; len: 21; CDR3aa: CASSLAGGYREGPGSYNEQFF; CDR3nt: TGCGCCAGCAGCTTGGCCGGGGGTTACAGGGAGGGCCCAGGCTCCTACAATGAGCAGTTCTTC
j_gene: TRBJ2-2; v_gene: TRBV5-1; d_gene: NA; abundance: NA; len: 11; CDR3aa: CASSWARELFF; CDR3nt: TGCGCCAGCAGCTGGGCCAGGGAGCTGTTTTTT
j_gene: TRBJ2-3; v_gene: TRBV7-2; d_gene: NA; abundance: NA; len: 12; CDR3aa: CASGQLRDTQYF; CDR3nt: TGTGCCAGCGGCCAACTAAGGGATACGCAGTATTTT
j_gene: TRBJ2-1; v_gene: TRBV29-1; d_gene: TRBD1; abundance: NA; len: 13; CDR3aa: CSGARTGNFEQFF; CDR3nt: TGCAGCGGTGCACGGACAGGGAATTTTGAGCAGTTCTTC
j_gene: TRBJ2-3; v_gene: TRBV5-1; d_gene: TRBD2; abundance: NA; len: 16; CDR3aa: CASSLESGRRSDTQYF; CDR3nt: TGCGCCAGCAGCTTGGAAAGCGGGAGGCGCTCAGATACGCAGTATTTT
j_gene: TRBJ2-7; v_gene: TRBV20-1; d_gene: NA; abundance: NA; len: 11; CDR3aa: CSANVEFEQYF; CDR3nt: TGCAGTGCTAACGTAGAGTTCGAGCAGTACTTC